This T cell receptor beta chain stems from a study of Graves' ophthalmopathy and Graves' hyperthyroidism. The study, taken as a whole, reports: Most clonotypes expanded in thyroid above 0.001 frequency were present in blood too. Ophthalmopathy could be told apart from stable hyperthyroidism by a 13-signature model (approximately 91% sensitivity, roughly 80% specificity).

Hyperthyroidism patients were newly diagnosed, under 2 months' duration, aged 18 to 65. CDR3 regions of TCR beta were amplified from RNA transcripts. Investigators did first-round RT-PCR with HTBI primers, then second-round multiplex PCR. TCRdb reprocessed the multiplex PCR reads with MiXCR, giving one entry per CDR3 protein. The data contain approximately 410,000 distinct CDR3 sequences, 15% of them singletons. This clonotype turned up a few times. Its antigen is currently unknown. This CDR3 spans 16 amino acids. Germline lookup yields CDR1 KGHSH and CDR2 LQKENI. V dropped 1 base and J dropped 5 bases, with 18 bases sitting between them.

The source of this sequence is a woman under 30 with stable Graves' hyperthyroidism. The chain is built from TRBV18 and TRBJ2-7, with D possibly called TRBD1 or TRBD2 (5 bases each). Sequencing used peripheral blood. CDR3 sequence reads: CASSPRFGGKSNEQYF. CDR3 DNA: TGTGCCAGCTCACCACGATTTGGGGGAAAAAGTAACGAGCAGTACTTC.